These T cell receptor beta chains were read from a single sample in a study of blood T cells in healthy people across ages. TCRdb reprocessed the 5' RACE reads with MiXCR, giving one entry per CDR3 protein. The sample has a few hundred thousand distinct CDR3 sequences; about 55% are singletons. Sequencing used blood. These TCRs come from a man between 60 and 70 years old in good health. Both conserved end residues are trimmed from each CDR3.

j_call cdr3_length v_call cdr3_aa
TRBJ2-3 13 TRBV20-1 SVPVGVALGAEQY
TRBJ2-7 12 TRBV6-5 ASSYYRAAGEQY
TRBJ2-3 17 TRBV15 ATSSSPGRMGGSIDTQY
TRBJ1-4 11 TRBV20-1 SATAGTIEKLF
. 13 TRBV20-1 SAAGLAGGRGTQY
TRBJ1-1 12 TRBV10-3 AISELTLPAEAF
TRBJ2-5 12 TRBV5-1 ASKYEGRPSRQY
TRBJ2-2 12 TRBV12-3/TRBV12-4 ASSLQGGTGELF
TRBJ2-5 16 TRBV5-1 ASSLLFPGQALQETQY
TRBJ2-4 14 TRBV28 ASSLSTSGGSNIQY
TRBJ2-3 16 TRBV27 ASSFYPPNGRTTDTQY
. 15 TRBV6-6 ASSSLAGGSSYNEQY
TRBJ2-3 15 TRBV5-1 ASSSLTSGSSTDTQY
TRBJ1-3 16 TRBV4-2 ASSQAINGQRVRDTVY
TRBJ2-7 15 TRBV29-1 SVEGDSRQGTKYEQY
TRBJ2-2 13 TRBV7-2 ASSPLAGGAGELF
TRBJ1-2 14 TRBV20-1 SASPGQGIVRGGYT
TRBJ1-2 10 TRBV29-1 SVEGAGGGYT
TRBJ2-7 14 TRBV11-2 ASSLERSPFYHEQY
TRBJ2-1 13 TRBV5-4 ASSLEASSYNEQF
TRBJ2-3 13 TRBV7-2 ASRVAVTSTDTQY
TRBJ2-1 11 TRBV12-3/TRBV12-4 ASSPTSGGEQF
TRBJ2-5 13 TRBV28 ASSRGLAGEETQY
TRBJ2-7 14 TRBV20-1 SARDLRTTHYNEQY